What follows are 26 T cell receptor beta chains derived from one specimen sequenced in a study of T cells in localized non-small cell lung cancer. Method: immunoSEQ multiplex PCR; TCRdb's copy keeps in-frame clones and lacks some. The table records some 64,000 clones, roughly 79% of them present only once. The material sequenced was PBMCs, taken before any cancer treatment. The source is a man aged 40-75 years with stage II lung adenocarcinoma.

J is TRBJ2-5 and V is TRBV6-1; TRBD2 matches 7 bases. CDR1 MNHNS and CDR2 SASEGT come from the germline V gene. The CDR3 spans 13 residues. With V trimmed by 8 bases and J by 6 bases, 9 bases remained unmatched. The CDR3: CASGGGVRQTQYF. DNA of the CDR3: TGTGCCAGCGGGGGAGGGGTCAGGCAGACCCAGTACTTC.

The DNA of the CDR3 is TGTGCCAGCAGGCGGGGACTAGCAGGGGAGACCCAGTACTTC. This gives the protein CASRRGLAGETQYF. The V call is TRBV7-9, the J call TRBJ2-5; 9 nucleotides match TRBD2. From germline, CDR1 is SEHNR and CDR2 FQNEAQ (reference sequence). With 6 bases clipped from V and 5 bases from J, the junction kept 7 bases outside the gene matches. This CDR3 has 14 residues.

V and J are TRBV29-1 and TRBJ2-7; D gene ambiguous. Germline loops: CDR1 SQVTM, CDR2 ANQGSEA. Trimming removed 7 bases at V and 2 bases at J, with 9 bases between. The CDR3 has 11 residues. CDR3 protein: CSGGNAYEQYF. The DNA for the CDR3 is TGCAGCGGTGGAAACGCCTACGAGCAGTACTTC.

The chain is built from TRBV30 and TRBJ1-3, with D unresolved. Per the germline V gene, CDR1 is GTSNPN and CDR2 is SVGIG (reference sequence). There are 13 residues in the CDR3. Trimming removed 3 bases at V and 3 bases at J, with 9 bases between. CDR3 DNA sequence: TGTGCCTGGAGCTTGTCAGATGGAAACACCATATATTTT. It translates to CAWSLSDGNTIYF.

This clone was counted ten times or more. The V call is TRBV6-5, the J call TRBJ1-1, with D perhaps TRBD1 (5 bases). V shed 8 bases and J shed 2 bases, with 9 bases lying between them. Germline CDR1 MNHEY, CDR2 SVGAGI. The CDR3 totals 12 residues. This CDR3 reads CASAQGNTEAFF. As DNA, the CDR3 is TGTGCCAGCGCCCAGGGAAACACTGAAGCTTTCTTT.

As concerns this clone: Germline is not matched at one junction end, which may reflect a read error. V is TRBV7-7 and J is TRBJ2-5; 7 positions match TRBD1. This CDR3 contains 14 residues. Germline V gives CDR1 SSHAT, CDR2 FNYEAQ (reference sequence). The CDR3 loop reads CASSRDRGIETQYF. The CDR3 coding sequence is TGTGCTAGCAGCCGGGACAGAGGGATAGAGACCCAGTACTTC.

The CDR3 spells CASGEVNTEAFF. CDR3 DNA sequence: TGCGCCAGCGGGGAGGTTAACACTGAAGCTTTCTTT. The chain uses TRBV5-1 and TRBJ1-1, with unresolved D. V lost 7 bases and J lost 2, with 9 bases in between. This CDR3 spans 12 amino acids. CDR1 is SGHRS and CDR2 is YFSETQ in the germline V gene.

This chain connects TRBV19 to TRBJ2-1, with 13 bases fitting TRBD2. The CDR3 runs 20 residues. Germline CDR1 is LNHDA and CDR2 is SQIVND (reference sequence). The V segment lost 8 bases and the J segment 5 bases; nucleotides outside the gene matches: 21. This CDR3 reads CASVEASTSGRRHPDNEQFF. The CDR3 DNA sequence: TGTGCCAGTGTCGAGGCTTCGACTAGCGGGAGGCGCCACCCGGACAATGAGCAGTTCTTC. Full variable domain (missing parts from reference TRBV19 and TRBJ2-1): DGGITQSPKYLFRKEGQNVTLSCEQNLNHDAMYWYRQDPGQGLRLIYYSQIVNDFQKGDIAEGYSVSREKKESFPLTVTSAQKNPTAFYLCASVEASTSGRRHPDNEQFFGPGTRLTVL.

The CDR3 sequence: CASSSGVREREKLFF. Written as DNA, the CDR3 is TGTGCCAGCAGCTCCGGGGTAAGAGAACGCGAAAAACTGTTTTTT. J is TRBJ1-4 and V is TRBV9, with unresolved D. V was cut by 4 bases and J by 8 bases, with 18 bases left in between. CDR1 is SGDLS, CDR2 YYNGEE, per germline. This CDR3 contains 15 residues.

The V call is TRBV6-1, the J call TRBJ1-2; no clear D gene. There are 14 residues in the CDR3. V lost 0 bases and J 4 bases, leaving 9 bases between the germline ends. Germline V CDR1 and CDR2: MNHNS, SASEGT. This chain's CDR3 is CASSEAHGSYGYTF. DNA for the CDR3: TGTGCCAGCAGTGAAGCGCATGGTAGCTATGGCTACACCTTC.

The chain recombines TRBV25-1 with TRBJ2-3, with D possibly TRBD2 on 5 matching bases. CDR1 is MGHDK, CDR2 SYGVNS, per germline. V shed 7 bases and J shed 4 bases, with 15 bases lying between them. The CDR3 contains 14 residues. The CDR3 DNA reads TGTGCCAGCAAACAAGCGGTCGGCCCAGATACGCAGTATTTT. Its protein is CASKQAVGPDTQYF.

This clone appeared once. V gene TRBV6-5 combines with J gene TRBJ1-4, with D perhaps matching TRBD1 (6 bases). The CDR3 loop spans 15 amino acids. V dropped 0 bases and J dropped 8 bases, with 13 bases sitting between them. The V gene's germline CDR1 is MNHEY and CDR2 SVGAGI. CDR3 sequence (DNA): TGTGCCAGCAGTTACTCGTACAGGGTAGAGGAAAAACTGTTTTTT. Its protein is CASSYSYRVEEKLFF.

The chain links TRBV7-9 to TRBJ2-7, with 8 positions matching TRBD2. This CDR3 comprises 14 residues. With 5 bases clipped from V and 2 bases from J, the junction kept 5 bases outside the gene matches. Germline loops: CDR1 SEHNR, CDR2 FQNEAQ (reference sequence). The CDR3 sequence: CASSPAGRAYEQYF. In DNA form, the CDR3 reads TGTGCCAGCAGCCCGGCCGGGAGGGCCTACGAGCAGTACTTC.

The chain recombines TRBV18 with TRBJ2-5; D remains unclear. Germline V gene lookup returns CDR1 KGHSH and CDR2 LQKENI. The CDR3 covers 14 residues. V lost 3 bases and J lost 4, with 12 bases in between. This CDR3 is CASSPVRQPETQYF. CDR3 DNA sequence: TGTGCCAGCTCACCGGTGAGGCAGCCAGAGACCCAGTACTTC. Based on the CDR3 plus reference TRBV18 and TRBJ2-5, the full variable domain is NAGVMQNPRHLVRRRGQEARLRCSPMKGHSHVYWYRQLPEEGLKFMVYLQKENIIDESGMPKERFSAEFPKEGPSILRIQQVVRGDSAAYFCASSPVRQPETQYFGPGTRLLVL.

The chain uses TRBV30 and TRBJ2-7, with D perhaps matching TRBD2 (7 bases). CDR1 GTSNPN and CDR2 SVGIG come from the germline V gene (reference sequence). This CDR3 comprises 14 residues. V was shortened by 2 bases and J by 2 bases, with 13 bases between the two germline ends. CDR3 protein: CAWSFGGATYEQYF. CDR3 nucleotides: TGTGCCTGGAGTTTTGGGGGGGCTACCTACGAGCAGTACTTC.

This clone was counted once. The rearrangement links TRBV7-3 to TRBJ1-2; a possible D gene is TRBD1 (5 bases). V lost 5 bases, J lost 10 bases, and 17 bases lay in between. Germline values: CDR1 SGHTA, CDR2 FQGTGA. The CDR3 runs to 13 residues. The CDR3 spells CASSRTGEVDYTF. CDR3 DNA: TGTGCCAGCAGCCGCACAGGAGAAGTTGACTACACCTTC.

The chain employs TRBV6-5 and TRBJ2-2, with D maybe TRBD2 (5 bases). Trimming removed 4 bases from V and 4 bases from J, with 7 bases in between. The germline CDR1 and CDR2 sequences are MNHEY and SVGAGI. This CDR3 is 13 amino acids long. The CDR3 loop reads CASSSLATGELFF. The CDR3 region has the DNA TGTGCCAGCAGTTCTCTAGCCACCGGGGAGCTGTTTTTT.

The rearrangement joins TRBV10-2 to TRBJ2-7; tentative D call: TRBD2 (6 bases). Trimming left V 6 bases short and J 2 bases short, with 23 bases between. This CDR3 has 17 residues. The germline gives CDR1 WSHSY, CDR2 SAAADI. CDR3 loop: CASRKLTSDERAYEQYF. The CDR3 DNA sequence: TGCGCCAGCAGGAAACTGACTAGTGACGAGAGGGCCTACGAGCAGTACTTC.

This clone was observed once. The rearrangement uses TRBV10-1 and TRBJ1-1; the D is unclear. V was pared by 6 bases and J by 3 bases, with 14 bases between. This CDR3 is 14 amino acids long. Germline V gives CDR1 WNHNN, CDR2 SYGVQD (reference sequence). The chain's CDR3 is CASRLSRLDTEAFF. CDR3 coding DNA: TGCGCCAGCAGACTTAGCCGGCTAGACACTGAAGCTTTCTTT.

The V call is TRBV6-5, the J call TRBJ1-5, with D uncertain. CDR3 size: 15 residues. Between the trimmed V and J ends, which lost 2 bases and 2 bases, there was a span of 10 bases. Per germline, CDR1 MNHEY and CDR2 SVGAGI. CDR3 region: CASSYDGKGNQPQHF. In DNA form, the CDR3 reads TGTGCCAGCAGTTACGATGGAAAAGGCAATCAGCCCCAGCATTTT.

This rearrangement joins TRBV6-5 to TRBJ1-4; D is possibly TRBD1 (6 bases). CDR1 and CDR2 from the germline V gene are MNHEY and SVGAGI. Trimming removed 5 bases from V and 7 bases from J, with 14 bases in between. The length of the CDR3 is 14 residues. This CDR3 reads CASSPRQGGEKLFF. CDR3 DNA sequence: TGTGCCAGCAGTCCGAGACAAGGGGGTGAAAAACTGTTTTTT.

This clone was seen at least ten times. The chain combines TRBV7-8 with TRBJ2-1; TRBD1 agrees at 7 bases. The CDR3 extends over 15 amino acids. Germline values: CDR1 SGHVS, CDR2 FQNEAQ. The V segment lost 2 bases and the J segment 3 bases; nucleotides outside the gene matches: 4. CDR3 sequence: CASSLLGGLYNEQFF. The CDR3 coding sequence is TGTGCCAGCAGCTTATTAGGGGGCCTCTACAATGAGCAGTTCTTC.

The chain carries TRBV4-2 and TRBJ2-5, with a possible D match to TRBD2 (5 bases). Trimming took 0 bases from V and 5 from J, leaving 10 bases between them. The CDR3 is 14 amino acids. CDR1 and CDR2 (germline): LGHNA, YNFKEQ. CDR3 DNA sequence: TGTGCCAGCAGCCAAGAGGGGAGCGAGGAGACCCAGTACTTC. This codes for CASSQEGSEETQYF.

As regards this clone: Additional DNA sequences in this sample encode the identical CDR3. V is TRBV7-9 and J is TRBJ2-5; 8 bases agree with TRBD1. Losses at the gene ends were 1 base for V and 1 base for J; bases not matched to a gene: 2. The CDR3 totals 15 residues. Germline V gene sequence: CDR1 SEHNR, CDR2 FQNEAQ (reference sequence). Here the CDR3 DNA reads TGTGCCAGCAGCTTAGGGGACAGGCTCCAAGAGACCCAGTACTTC. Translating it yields CASSLGDRLQETQYF.

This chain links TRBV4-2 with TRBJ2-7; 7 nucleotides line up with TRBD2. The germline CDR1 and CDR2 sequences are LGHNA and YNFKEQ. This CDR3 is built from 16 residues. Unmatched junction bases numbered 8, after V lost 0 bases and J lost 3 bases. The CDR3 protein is CASSQDSASGIYEQYF. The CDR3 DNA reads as TGTGCCAGCAGCCAAGATAGTGCTAGCGGAATCTACGAGCAGTACTTC.

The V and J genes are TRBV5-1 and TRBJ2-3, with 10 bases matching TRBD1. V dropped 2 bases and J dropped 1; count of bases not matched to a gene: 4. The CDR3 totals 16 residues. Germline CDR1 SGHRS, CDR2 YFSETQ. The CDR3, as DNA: TGCGCCAGCAGCTTCAATGGACAGGGGGGCACAGATACGCAGTATTTT. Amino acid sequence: CASSFNGQGGTDTQYF.